Presented here are 9 T cell receptor beta chains from one specimen sequenced in a study of blood T cells in healthy people across ages. Using a J-beta primer mix together with a sample-barcoded 5' primer, a second PCR was run for roughly 7 to 11 cycles. TCRdb independently ran MiXCR on the 5' RACE reads; one entry per CDR3 protein. The table lists about 1.8 million distinct CDR3 sequences, 40% to 55% of them singletons. Sequences were obtained from blood. Receptors originate from a woman in her thirties or forties in good health.

This chain connects TRBV21-1 to TRBJ2-5; the table's D call TRBD2 went unverified against the DNA. TRBV21-1 is described as a pseudogene. The CDR3 loop spans 16 amino acids. Written as DNA, the CDR3 is TGTGCCAGCAGCAAAGGTCCAGCGGGGGATCAAGAGACCCAGTACTTC. Translated, it gives CASSKGPAGDQETQYF.

This clonotype has more than one count but fewer than ten. The CDR3 sequence is CAISRGGASSYNEQFF. The CDR3 nucleotides read TGTGCCATCAGTAGGGGGGGAGCCAGCTCCTACAATGAGCAGTTCTTC. The chain joins TRBV10-3 to TRBJ2-1, with TRBD2 as a possible D gene (7 bases). V shed 5 bases and J shed 0 bases, with 14 bases lying between them. Per the germline V gene, CDR1 is ENHRY and CDR2 is SYGVKD. The CDR3 is made up of 16 amino acids.

This chain connects TRBV11-3 to TRBJ2-6; 10 nucleotides line up with TRBD1. Germline CDR1 and CDR2: SGHNT and YENEEA. The CDR3 covers 16 residues. J lost 2 bases, V lost 5 bases, and 3 bases had no gene match. This CDR3 reads CASSDGQGAGANVLTF. CDR3 bases: TGTGCCAGCAGCGACGGACAGGGGGCTGGGGCCAACGTCCTGACTTTC.

The chain employs TRBV5-5 and TRBJ2-1, with 15 bases identical to TRBD2. After removal of 6 bases from V and 6 bases from J, the junction contained 10 bases not matched to a gene. The germline CDR1 and CDR2 sequences are SGHKS and YYEKEE (reference sequence). The CDR3 covers 17 residues. CDR3 DNA: TGTGCCAGCAATATAAGGACTAGCGGGGGGGCCGTCAATGAGCAGTTCTTC. Encoded protein: CASNIRTSGGAVNEQFF.

In this sample, this clonotype turned up a few times. The chain has TRBV9 and TRBJ1-4; TRBD1 is a possible D gene (5 bases). Trimming took off 0 bases at V and 6 bases at J, with 12 bases between the two ends. Per germline, CDR1 SGDLS and CDR2 YYNGEE. CDR3 length: 15 amino acids. Here the CDR3 reads CASSVAQGSDEKLFF. The CDR3 DNA follows: TGTGCCAGCAGCGTAGCTCAGGGCTCAGATGAAAAACTGTTTTTT.

The J gene is TRBJ2-5, the V gene TRBV29-1, with D possibly matching TRBD2 (5 bases). The DNA end favors TRBJ2-7, so the J call may be wrong. The CDR3 contains 13 residues. The germline V gene has CDR1 SQVTM and CDR2 ANQGSEA. The CDR3 here is CSVEDKTSYEQYF. The CDR3 bases are TGCAGCGTTGAAGATAAAACTAGCTACGAGCAGTACTTC.

V usage is TRBV28 and J usage is TRBJ2-7, with 7 bases identical to TRBD1. The V gene's germline CDR1 is MDHEN and CDR2 SYDVKM. Losses at the gene ends were 10 bases for V and 4 bases for J; bases not matched to a gene: 10. The CDR3 loop spans 13 amino acids. The CDR3 nucleotides are TGTGCCACGCAGACAGGGAATGGGTACGAGCAGTACTTC. Translating gives CATQTGNGYEQYF.

The chain carries TRBV6-5 and TRBJ2-3; D perhaps matches TRBD2 (6 bases). The CDR3 contains 17 residues. The V gene's germline CDR1 is MNHEY and CDR2 SVGAGI. V was shortened by 0 bases and J by 4 bases, with 17 bases between the two germline ends. The chain's CDR3 is CASSYSPRGGVADTQYF. The CDR3 coding sequence is TGTGCCAGCAGTTACTCCCCGAGGGGCGGGGTGGCAGATACGCAGTATTTT.

The CDR3 sequence: CASASTARVQETQYF. CDR3 in DNA: TGTGCCAGCGCTTCGACAGCGAGAGTACAAGAGACCCAGTACTTC. The chain joins TRBV10-3 to TRBJ2-5; the D gene is possibly TRBD1 (5 bases). The CDR3 length is 15 residues. V shed 10 bases and J shed 2 bases, with 20 bases lying between them. CDR1 ENHRY and CDR2 SYGVKD come from the germline V gene.